Each of the 7 T cell receptor beta chains below was sequenced from the same sample in a study of brain metastases from non-small cell lung cancer. Clones were read by immunoSEQ multiplex PCR, and TCRdb kept only the in-frame ones, dropping some. The sample holds over 2,000 clones, about 83% seen once. Sequencing used tumor-adjacent normal tissue. Every receptor here comes from a donor aged 40 or older with non-small cell lung cancer.

V is TRBV19 and J is TRBJ1-4; the D is unclear. Germline CDR1 reads LNHDA; CDR2 reads SQIVND (reference sequence). Between the trimmed V and J ends, which lost 3 bases and 5 bases, there was a span of 10 bases. The CDR3 covers 14 residues. The CDR3 DNA sequence: TGTGCCAGTAGTATCGAGCCAGTCAATGAAAAACTGTTTTTT. This codes for CASSIEPVNEKLFF.

The chain is built from TRBV6-5 and TRBJ2-5, with a weak D call TRBD1 (6 bases). This CDR3 contains 13 residues. V was cut by 6 bases and J by 4 bases, with 12 bases left in between. The germline V gene has CDR1 MNHEY and CDR2 SVGAGI. CDR3 bases: TGTGCCAGCAGGGCCCAGGGGTCAGAGACCCAGTACTTC. It encodes CASRAQGSETQYF.

The chain is built from TRBV5-6 and TRBJ2-7; TRBD2 matches 8 bases. This CDR3 is built from 15 residues. CDR1 SGHDT and CDR2 YYEEEE come from the germline V gene. V was clipped by 4 bases and J by 6 bases; unmatched bases: 12. Here the CDR3 DNA reads TGTGCCAGCAGCCGAGGCCTAGCGGGCGATTTCGAGCAGTACTTC. Amino acid sequence: CASSRGLAGDFEQYF.

The rearrangement uses TRBV24-1 and TRBJ2-7; the match to TRBD2 covers 10 bases. Germline loops: CDR1 KGHDR, CDR2 SFDVKD. V lost 6 bases, J lost 6 bases, and 10 bases stayed unmatched. The CDR3 consists of 15 residues. As DNA, the CDR3 is TGTGCCACCAGTCCGGGACTAGCGAGAGACCTCGAGCAGTACTTC. It is translated as CATSPGLARDLEQYF.

The CDR3 sequence is CASSSGGGDSETQYF. The CDR3 bases are TGCGCCAGCAGCTCTGGGGGTGGGGATTCAGAGACCCAGTACTTC. This rearrangement joins TRBV5-1 to TRBJ2-5; TRBD1 or TRBD2 may be the D gene (5 bases each). The CDR3 loop spans 15 amino acids. V was trimmed by 3 bases and J by 4 bases, leaving 16 bases between them. In germline, CDR1 is SGHRS, CDR2 YFSETQ.

The chain uses TRBV5-1 and TRBJ2-3; D possibly corresponds to TRBD2 (5 bases). Germline V gene sequence: CDR1 SGHRS, CDR2 YFSETQ. Between the trimmed V and J ends, which lost 5 bases and 4 bases, there was a span of 17 bases. CDR3 length: 15 residues. CDR3 bases: TGCGCCAGCAGGTCCGCGGTAGCCGGGGCAGATACGCAGTATTTT. Translation gives CASRSAVAGADTQYF. Based on the CDR3 plus reference TRBV5-1 and TRBJ2-3, the full variable domain is KAGVTQTPRYLIKTRGQQVTLSCSPISGHRSVSWYQQTPGQGLQFLFEYFSETQRNKGNFPGRFSGRQFSNSRSEMNVSTLELGDSALYLCASRSAVAGADTQYFGPGTRLTVL.

The J gene is TRBJ1-3, the V gene TRBV28; D unresolved. The CDR3 has 17 amino acids. Germline V gene lookup returns CDR1 MDHEN and CDR2 SYDVKM. With 3 bases removed from V and 4 bases from J, the gap between germline ends came to 19 bases. Here the CDR3 reads CASSLAREGPRGNTIYF. The CDR3 DNA reads TGTGCCAGCAGTTTGGCCCGGGAGGGCCCTCGAGGAAACACCATATATTTT.